This is a list of T cell receptor beta chains from one sample in a study of shared clonotypes between healthy human individuals. Profiled with immunoSEQ multiplex PCR; TCRdb holds only in-frame clones, not every one. The repertoire consists of about 980,000 clones, with about three quarters occurring once and the leading ten covering approximately 1.5%. Sequencing input: memory CD4+ T cells sorted from blood. The source is a man aged 18 to 30 in good health. Each CDR3 is given with its conserved first and last residue. D genes are given only for firm matches. Only part of the rows carry a size: once, few, many, or a class if the clone is expanded.

clone size,V gene,J gene,D gene,CDR3 DNA,CDR3 protein
-,TRBV5-4,TRBJ1-1,-,TGTGCCAGCAGCCACGGTGTGGCTGAAGCTTTCTTT,CASSHGVAEAFF
-,TRBV10-3,TRBJ1-6,TRBD1,TGTGCCATCAGTGGTCCCGGGGCAGGGGGAAAGGAGAATTCACCCCTCCACTTT,CAISGPGAGGKENSPLHF
-,TRBV11-3,TRBJ2-3,TRBD2,TGTGCCAGCAGCCTAGACGGGACTAGCGGGGATACGCAGTATTTT,CASSLDGTSGDTQYF
-,TRBV18,TRBJ2-1,-,TGTGCCAGCTCACTTGGAGTGGACTCCCACCCACCCCCGTTCTTC,CASSLGVDSHPPPFF
once,TRBV28,TRBJ1-5,TRBD1,TGTGCCAGCAGTCCACCGGGGACAGGGAATCAGCCCCAGCATTTT,CASSPPGTGNQPQHF
-,TRBV23-1,TRBJ2-6,TRBD1,TGCGCCAGCAGACAAGCCGACAGGGGTACCTTTACTGGGGCCAACGTCCTGACTTTC,CASRQADRGTFTGANVLTF
-,TRBV14,TRBJ2-3,TRBD1,TGTGCCAGCAGCCAAGGGGGACAGTCAAACCTTAACGTCGATACGCAGTATTTT,CASSQGGQSNLNVDTQYF
-,TRBV5-1,TRBJ2-1,TRBD1,TGCGCCAGCAGCTTGGGGACAGGGTCCTACAATGAGCAGTTCTTC,CASSLGTGSYNEQFF
-,TRBV30,TRBJ2-3,-,TGTGCCTGGAAACAGGGCGATACGCAGTATTTT,CAWKQGDTQYF
once,TRBV18,TRBJ1-4,-,TGTGCCAGCTCGCCCTTACAGGGAAGGTCCGAAAAACTGTTTTTT,CASSPLQGRSEKLFF
-,TRBV7-9,TRBJ2-2,TRBD1,TGTGCCAGCAGCTTTGGACAGGAAGACACCGGGGAGCTGTTTTTT,CASSFGQEDTGELFF
-,TRBV28,TRBJ1-3,-,TGTGCCAGCAGTTTCTACATAGGTACCCAAGGAAACACCATATATTTT,CASSFYIGTQGNTIYF
many,TRBV4-2,TRBJ2-7,-,TGTGCCAGCAGGATTATAGCGGATCCTACCTACGAGCAGTACTTC,CASRIIADPTYEQYF
-,TRBV28,TRBJ1-1,TRBD1,TGTGCCAGCAGTGTTCCAGGGGGCTCAATAGGGGCTTTCTTT,CASSVPGGSIGAFF
-,TRBV29-1,TRBJ2-1,-,TGCAGCGCTCCAGGGGAGGTCAATGAGCAGTTCTTC,CSAPGEVNEQFF
-,TRBV6-6,TRBJ2-2,TRBD1,TGTGCCAGCAGTCTACTACAGGGGGACAACACCGGGGAGCTGTTTTTT,CASSLLQGDNTGELFF
-,TRBV9,TRBJ2-3,TRBD1,TGTGCCAGCAGCGATGACGACAGGGGGCTCGGCACAGATACGCAGTATTTT,CASSDDDRGLGTDTQYF
few,TRBV11-2,TRBJ1-1,TRBD1,TGTGCCAGCAGTAACAGGGGGCAAAGGAACACTGAAGCTTTCTTT,CASSNRGQRNTEAFF
-,TRBV9,TRBJ2-3,-,TGTGCCAGCAGCGTAGGGGCAACCCTCGCAAGCACAGATACGCAGTATTTT,CASSVGATLASTDTQYF
-,TRBV27,TRBJ1-4,-,TGTGCCAGCAGTTTATCGGTCGGCGGAGCAAATGAAAAACTGTTTTTT,CASSLSVGGANEKLFF
-,TRBV6-5,TRBJ2-2,-,TGTGCCAGCAGATCAGACACCAACACCGGGGAGCTGTTTTTT,CASRSDTNTGELFF
-,TRBV10-3,TRBJ2-2,-,TGTGCCATCAGCCTGGGACAAACCACCGGGGAGCTGTTTTTT,CAISLGQTTGELFF
-,TRBV28,TRBJ1-1,-,TGTGCCGCGTATTCCGGGACACAAGCTTTCTTT,CAAYSGTQAFF
-,TRBV7-8,TRBJ2-7,-,TGTGCCAGCAGCTTAGCATCCGCCGGGCAGTACGAGCAGTACTTC,CASSLASAGQYEQYF
-,TRBV5-1,TRBJ1-4,-,TGCGCCAGCAGCTTGGGATTTGGGGCTGTTAATGAAAAACTGTTTTTT,CASSLGFGAVNEKLFF
-,TRBV2,TRBJ2-7,-,TGTGCCAGCAGCGTGGAGGGGGGGGCGGTCGGCGAGCAGTACTTC,CASSVEGGAVGEQYF
-,TRBV6-6,TRBJ1-4,TRBD1,TGTGCCAGCAGTTACTCGGCACAGGGGAGTGAAAAACTGTTTTTT,CASSYSAQGSEKLFF
-,TRBV5-8,TRBJ2-1,TRBD2,TGTGCCAGCAGCTTGGGACTAGCGGGATACAATGAGCAGTTCTTC,CASSLGLAGYNEQFF
-,TRBV29-1,TRBJ1-3,-,TGCAGCGTTGAAGATCTAGGCGGAAACACCATATATTTT,CSVEDLGGNTIYF
once,TRBV5-6,TRBJ2-6,TRBD1,TGTGCCAGCAGCCCATCCGGGACAGGGAATGCTGGGGCCAACGTCCTGACTTTC,CASSPSGTGNAGANVLTF
-,TRBV5-1,TRBJ1-2,-,TGCGCCAGCAGCCAAAGGGAGAGGGGAGACTATGGCTACACCTTC,CASSQRERGDYGYTF